Given below is one T cell receptor (beta chain) in context. No antigen is known for it. TCRdb keeps only in-frame clones here, not all; method: immunoSEQ multiplex PCR. The sample consists of some 9,600 clones, 80% to 90% of them appearing once. This specimen comes from a study of follicular helper T cells after annual influenza vaccination. Notes on the study in general: ICOS+CD38+ cTfh clonality change tracked circulating plasmablast frequency change.

The CDR3 spans 14 residues. The germline V gene encodes CDR1 MNHNY and CDR2 SVGAGI (reference sequence). The trim removed 5 bases at V and 8 bases at J, leaving 8 bases unmatched. Documented time point: 2015-2016 season, 7 days after influenza vaccination. ICOS+CD38+ and ICOS-CD38- fractions were sorted from non-naive CD4+CXCR5+PD-1+ cells. The chain employs TRBV6-6 and TRBJ1-4; 7 bases agree with TRBD1. The receptor was derived from an adult who received the influenza vaccine. Material: CXCR5+ CD38- circulating T follicular helper cells from blood, obtained 7 days after influenza vaccination. The subset was: circulating Tfh, non-naive CD4+CXCR5+PD-1+ (ICOS+CD38+ or ICOS-CD38-). CDR3 residues: CASSKQGIKEKLFF. The CDR3 region has the DNA TGTGCCAGCAGTAAACAGGGGATAAAGGAAAAACTGTTTTTT.